These 15 T cell receptor beta chains were sequenced from one sample in a study of blood T cell repertoires in COVID-19. TCRdb's table, derived via immunoSEQ multiplex PCR, lists solely in-frame clones and lacks some. The data hold 250,000 or so clones, with roughly 86% observed a single time. Sample: peripheral blood. These receptors came from a man aged 40-50 years with active or convalescent COVID-19.

This rearrangement joins TRBV5-6 to TRBJ1-1; a possible D gene is TRBD1 (6 bases). Germline CDR1 reads SGHDT; CDR2 reads YYEEEE. This CDR3 is 14 amino acids long. Trimming cost V 0 bases and J 3 bases, with 9 bases left between them. DNA of the CDR3: TGTGCCAGCAGCTTGGTAGCAGGGGACACTGAAGCTTTCTTT. Protein: CASSLVAGDTEAFF.

V and J are TRBV6-5 and TRBJ2-5; D unclear. Germline CDR1 MNHEY, CDR2 SVGAGI. With 8 bases removed from V and 5 bases from J, the gap between germline ends came to 15 bases. This CDR3 has 13 amino acids. The CDR3 loop is CASSWSLGETQYF. CDR3 nucleotides: TGTGCCAGCTCGTGGTCCCTCGGGGAGACCCAGTACTTC.

This clone was seen once. This chain uses TRBV4-1 with TRBJ2-7, with 8 bases fitting TRBD1. The V gene end was trimmed by 0 bases and the J gene end by 3 bases; junction bases not matched to a gene: 4. CDR1 is MGHRA and CDR2 is YSYEKL in the germline V gene. The CDR3 length is 15 residues. The CDR3 spells CASSQDPTGDYEQYF. The CDR3 nucleotides are TGCGCCAGCAGCCAAGATCCGACAGGGGACTACGAGCAGTACTTC.

This clone was counted once. This chain links TRBV7-9 with TRBJ2-5; 7 nucleotides line up with TRBD1. V was pared by 5 bases and J by 5 bases, with 5 bases of the junction left unmatched. Germline CDR1 and CDR2: SEHNR and FQNEAQ (reference sequence). The CDR3 contains 13 residues. The CDR3 is CASSPRGLETQYF. The CDR3 DNA sequence: TGTGCCAGCAGCCCCAGGGGGTTGGAGACCCAGTACTTC. The full variable domain, completed using reference TRBV7-9 and TRBJ2-5, is DTGVSQNPRHKITKRGQNVTFRCDPISEHNRLYWYRQTLGQGPEFLTYFQNEAQLEKSRLLSDRFSAERPKGSFSTLEIQRTEQGDSAMYLCASSPRGLETQYFGPGTRLLVL.

This clone has just a few counts. The rearrangement uses TRBV6-5 and TRBJ2-7, with a weak D call TRBD2 (6 bases). The V gene's germline CDR1 is MNHEY and CDR2 SVGAGI. Between the trimmed V and J ends, which lost 0 bases and 2 bases, there was a span of 14 bases. The CDR3 length is 16 residues. CDR3 amino acids: CASSYSVSSGPYEQYF. For the CDR3, the DNA is TGTGCCAGCAGTTACTCGGTTAGTAGCGGACCCTACGAGCAGTACTTC.

V usage is TRBV24-1 and J usage is TRBJ2-1, with D maybe TRBD2 (5 bases). Germline V lookup: CDR1 KGHDR, CDR2 SFDVKD. V lost 0 bases and J 5 bases, leaving 10 bases between the germline ends. The CDR3 runs 15 residues. CDR3 DNA sequence: TGTGCCACCAGTGATTTGGGACTGACTAACAATGAGCAGTTCTTC. It yields the protein CATSDLGLTNNEQFF.

This clone was seen just once. The CDR3 loop is CASIKGRGGRKNEQFF. DNA of the CDR3: TGTGCCAGTATAAAGGGGAGGGGCGGGAGGAAAAATGAGCAGTTCTTC. The chain has TRBV19 and TRBJ2-1, with 8 bases matching TRBD2. The CDR3 extends over 16 amino acids. Germline values: CDR1 LNHDA, CDR2 SQIVND (reference sequence). J lost 7 bases, V lost 7 bases, and 15 bases had no gene match.

The J gene is TRBJ2-1, the V gene TRBV28; 10 nucleotides line up with TRBD2. The CDR3 consists of 16 residues. From germline, CDR1 is MDHEN and CDR2 SYDVKM. This CDR3 is CAGGRPVAGGYNEQFF. CDR3 sequence (DNA): TGTGCAGGAGGTCGTCCCGTAGCGGGGGGTTACAATGAGCAGTTCTTC.

The V and J genes are TRBV11-2 and TRBJ2-7; TRBD1 might be the D (5 bases). V was clipped by 5 bases and J by 2 bases, with 22 bases between them. CDR1 is SGHAT and CDR2 is FQNNGV in the germline V gene. The length of the CDR3 is 17 residues. CDR3 amino acids: CASSQGWGLRLAYEQYF. The DNA for the CDR3 is TGTGCCAGCAGCCAAGGCTGGGGCCTACGCCTGGCCTACGAGCAGTACTTC. Drawing the rest from reference TRBV11-2 and TRBJ2-7, the complete variable domain is EAGVAQSPRYKIIEKRQSVAFWCNPISGHATLYWYQQILGQGPKLLIQFQNNGVVDDSQLPKDRFSAERLKGVDSTLKIQPAKLEDSAVYLCASSQGWGLRLAYEQYFGPGTRLTVT.

The V gene is TRBV19, the J gene TRBJ1-2; the D gene is possibly TRBD1 (6 bases). Trimming removed 6 bases at V and 4 bases at J, with 15 bases between. The CDR3 totals 14 residues. Looked up from germline, CDR1 is LNHDA and CDR2 is SQIVND (reference sequence). The CDR3 coding sequence is TGTGCCAGTAGCTCGGGGGGCATCGGCTATGGCTACACCTTC. It specifies CASSSGGIGYGYTF.

The chain recombines TRBV11-3 with TRBJ2-3; 7 nucleotides match TRBD2. J lost 0 bases, V lost 0 bases, and 0 bases had no gene match. The CDR3 totals 15 residues. Germline V gene lookup returns CDR1 SGHNT and CDR2 YENEEA. CDR3 sequence (DNA): TGTGCCAGCAGCTTAGATAGCGGGAGCACAGATACGCAGTATTTT. Its protein product is CASSLDSGSTDTQYF.

The J gene is TRBJ1-3, the V gene TRBV7-9; D gene ambiguous. Germline V gives CDR1 SEHNR, CDR2 FQNEAQ (reference sequence). This CDR3 is 16 amino acids long. The V end lost 2 bases, the J end lost 3 bases, and 14 bases lay between the germline ends. The CDR3 bases are TGTGCCAGCAGCTTACCCGCCGGGAGGGATGGAAACACCATATATTTT. Amino acid sequence: CASSLPAGRDGNTIYF.

The chain uses TRBV6-5 and TRBJ1-1; no definite D call. V was shortened by 5 bases and J by 2 bases, with 9 bases between the two germline ends. This CDR3 has 13 residues. Per the germline V gene, CDR1 is MNHEY and CDR2 is SVGAGI. The CDR3 sequence is CASSLTPNTEAFF. The DNA of the CDR3 is TGTGCCAGCAGTCTGACACCTAACACTGAAGCTTTCTTT.

The genes are TRBV3-1 (or the pseudogene TRBV3-2) and TRBJ2-1, with TRBD2 identical over 7 bases. The CDR3 covers 15 residues. Germline assignment: CDR1 LGHDT and CDR2 YNNKEL (reference sequence). V lost 3 bases, J lost 4 bases, and 6 bases stayed unmatched. CDR3 protein: CASSQSGTTYNEQFF. CDR3 nucleotide sequence: TGTGCCAGCAGCCAGAGCGGGACTACATACAATGAGCAGTTCTTC.

This clone has more than one count but fewer than ten. The rearrangement links TRBV28 to TRBJ1-2; TRBD1 aligns across 7 bases. Per the germline V gene, CDR1 is MDHEN and CDR2 is SYDVKM. The V and J ends lost 6 bases and 4 bases, in that order; junction bases with no gene match: 8. The CDR3 extends over 14 amino acids. CDR3 protein: CASSRNDRAYGYTF. In DNA, the CDR3 is TGTGCCAGCAGCCGTAATGACAGGGCCTATGGCTACACCTTC.